These 10 T cell receptor beta chains were sequenced from one sample in a study of identical twins. One entry per CDR3 protein results from TCRdb running MiXCR on the 5' RACE reads. This table holds roughly 1,500,000 distinct CDR3 sequences, 25% to 35% found once. The sequenced sample was cord blood. The source is a newborn girl in good health.

This chain uses TRBV27 with TRBJ2-5; TRBD1 is a possible D gene (5 bases). Germline V gene sequence: CDR1 MNHEY, CDR2 SMNVEV (reference sequence). Trimming cost V 5 bases and J 0 bases, with 16 bases left between them. The CDR3 has 16 residues. As DNA, the CDR3 is TGTGCCAGCAGTCCCCTGGGGCAGATCTACCAAGAGACCCAGTACTTC. Protein product: CASSPLGQIYQETQYF.

Note on this clonotype: The junction differs from germline at one of its ends, possibly a read error. The chain is built from TRBV6-5 and TRBJ2-7; D call uncertain. Germline loops: CDR1 MNHEY, CDR2 SVGAGI. CDR3 length: 13 amino acids. CDR3 loop: CASSYRFSYERYF. Here the CDR3 DNA reads TGTGCCAGCAGTTACAGGTTCTCCTACGAGCGGTACTTC.

This chain connects TRBV11-2 to TRBJ2-1, with 13 bases matching TRBD2. Germline V gene lookup returns CDR1 SGHAT and CDR2 FQNNGV. V lost 2 bases and J lost 0; bases outside the gene matches: 4. CDR3 size: 18 residues. The CDR3 DNA sequence: TGTGCCAGCAGCTTAACTAGCGGGGGGGTCTACTCCTACAATGAGCAGTTCTTC. Its protein product is CASSLTSGGVYSYNEQFF.

This clonotype was observed a few times. The chain has TRBV27 and TRBJ2-1; TRBD2 is a possible D gene (6 bases). The CDR3 length is 15 residues. V was pared by 10 bases and J by 3 bases, with 19 bases between. Germline V gene sequence: CDR1 MNHEY, CDR2 SMNVEV (reference sequence). The CDR3 nucleotides are TGTGCCACCCAGAGGGGACGGGGGAACTACAATGAGCAGTTCTTC. It specifies CATQRGRGNYNEQFF.

This clonotype came up a few times. The germline gene is not matched at one end of the junction; a read error may be the cause. CDR3 sequence (DNA): TGTGCCAACAGTTCAGGAGGGGATAATCAGCCCCGGCATTTT. It yields the protein CANSSGGDNQPRHF. The chain uses TRBV12-3 or TRBV12-4 and TRBJ1-5; TRBD1 might be the D (5 bases). This CDR3 comprises 14 residues.

J is TRBJ1-5 and V is TRBV4-2, with TRBD1 matching 8 bases. CDR1 is LGHNA and CDR2 is YNFKEQ in the germline V gene. The trim removed 3 bases at V and 3 bases at J, leaving 10 bases unmatched. The CDR3 spans 17 residues. For the CDR3, the DNA is TGTGCCAGCAGCCAGATGGGGGACAGGCTCTCCAATCAGCCCCAGCATTTT. Translation gives CASSQMGDRLSNQPQHF.

The chain combines TRBV12-3 or TRBV12-4 with TRBJ2-1; no firm D call. The ends were cut back, 5 bases at V and 6 bases at J, with 17 bases in the middle. This CDR3 spans 15 amino acids. This chain's CDR3 is CASSPTMQVINEQFF. CDR3 coding DNA: TGTGCCAGCAGTCCTACTATGCAGGTGATCAATGAGCAGTTCTTC.

There are a few counts of this clonotype. The V and J genes are TRBV10-3 and TRBJ2-1; TRBD2 matches at 8 bases. V was pared by 2 bases and J by 2 bases, with 8 bases of the junction left unmatched. Germline V gives CDR1 ENHRY, CDR2 SYGVKD. This CDR3 region has 17 residues. The DNA of the CDR3 is TGTGCCATCAGTGAGACCGTAGCGGGGCCCCCCTACAATGAGCAGTTCTTC. Translated: CAISETVAGPPYNEQFF.

This chain links TRBV14 with TRBJ2-1, with D uncertain. The CDR3 has 15 amino acids. The germline CDR1 and CDR2 sequences are SGHDN and FVKESK. Trimming cost V 5 bases and J 0 bases, with 11 bases left between them. The CDR3 loop reads CASSNLRSSYNEQFF. The CDR3 DNA follows: TGTGCCAGCAGCAATCTCCGGAGCTCCTACAATGAGCAGTTCTTC.

The chain combines TRBV7-2 with TRBJ1-1; D may be TRBD1 (5 bases). This CDR3 region has 13 residues. Between the trimmed V and J ends, which lost 1 base and 8 bases, there was a span of 11 bases. Germline CDR1 and CDR2: SGHTA and FQGNSA. The CDR3 reads CASSLVRDREAFF. CDR3 coding DNA: TGTGCCAGCAGCTTAGTTAGAGACAGAGAAGCTTTCTTT.